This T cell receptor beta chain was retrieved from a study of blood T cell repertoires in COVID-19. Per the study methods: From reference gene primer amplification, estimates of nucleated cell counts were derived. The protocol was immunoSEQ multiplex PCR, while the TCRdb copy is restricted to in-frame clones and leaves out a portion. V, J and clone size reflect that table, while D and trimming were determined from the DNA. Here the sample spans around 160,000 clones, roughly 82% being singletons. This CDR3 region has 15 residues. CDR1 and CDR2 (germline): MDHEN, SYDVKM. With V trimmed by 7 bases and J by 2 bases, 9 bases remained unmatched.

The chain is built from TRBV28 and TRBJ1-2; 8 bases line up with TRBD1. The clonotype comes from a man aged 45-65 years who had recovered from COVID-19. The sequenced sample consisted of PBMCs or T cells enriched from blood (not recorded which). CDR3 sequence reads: CASILSRDRNYGYTF. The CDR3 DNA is TGTGCCAGCATCTTATCCCGGGACAGGAACTATGGCTACACCTTC.